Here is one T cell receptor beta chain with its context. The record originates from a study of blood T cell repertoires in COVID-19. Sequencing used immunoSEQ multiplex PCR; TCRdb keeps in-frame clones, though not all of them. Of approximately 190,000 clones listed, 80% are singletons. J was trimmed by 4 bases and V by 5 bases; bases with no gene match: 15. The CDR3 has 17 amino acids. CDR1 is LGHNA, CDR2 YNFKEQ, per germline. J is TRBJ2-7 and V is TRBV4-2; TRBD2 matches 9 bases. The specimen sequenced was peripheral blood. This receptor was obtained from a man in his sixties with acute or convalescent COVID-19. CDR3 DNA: TGTGCCAGCAGCAGCACCCCGGGGGGTAGCGGGAGATACGAGCAGTACTTC. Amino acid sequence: CASSSTPGGSGRYEQYF.